This TCR beta chain was recorded in a study of resident and recirculating memory T cells in vitiligo (dated by TCRdb to 2016 to 2019). The study in broad terms: For TCR beta sequencing, each of a few stable vitiligo patients provided PBMCs and epidermis from shave biopsies taken at two lesional sites and two nonlesional sites. Right before genomic DNA was extracted using the Qiagen DNeasy Blood & Tissue Kit, the samples were homogenized with no cell sorting step. Human TCR beta sequencing was used to test whether specific clones in lesional vitiligo skin differed from clones in nonlesional skin and blood. The study at large found these results: Working out how much the T cell clones identified in the vitiligo lesions and the human Trm versus Tcm pools each contribute will require future mechanistic studies. TCR sequences were not conserved across biopsy sites or patients, suggesting that different T cell clones infiltrate different lesions, described as private specificity. No unique dominant TCR clone was detected, and clonality varied among vitiligo lesions. By overlap and correlation analysis, no significant repertoire overlap was shown between biopsies, even within a single patient, except for each lesion compared with itself.

In the case of this clone: Its target antigen remains unknown. It has no much larger one-base neighbor in the sample; base qualities were not kept. The same CDR3 is also encoded by other DNA sequences in this sample.

Vitiligo was considered stable when no change in lesions had been observed over the previous 6 months. To count as stable, patients also needed to show no confetti depigmentation, which is a clinical sign of active vitiligo. Any patient who had received treatment in the previous three months was excluded. PBMCs were isolated from heparinized blood by Ficoll density gradient centrifugation and were subsequently flash-frozen. The immunoSEQ hsTCRB kit was used to amplify TCR beta chains from genomic DNA. The immunoSEQ service sequenced the TCR beta libraries on an Illumina MiSeq instrument. In the authors' own workflow: Analysis of the repertoire data was performed with the immunoSEQ Analyzer. In TCRdb, the immuneACCESS table is reduced to in-frame sequences with V and J assigned. These tables do not hold every clone; where another copy was compared, an unresolved V gene accounts for under half, and the others remain unexplained. That table furnishes V, J and clone size, whereas the DNA furnished D and trimming. This sample comprises 40,000 to 45,000 clones, approximately 91% of them detected only once. The top ten hold more than 4% of the sample.

The CDR3 measures 13 amino acids from cysteine to phenylalanine. CDR3 DNA only is kept here, 39 bases in frame from base 1. V is clipped by 4 bases and J by 15 bases, and the sequence between their germline boundaries is 19 bases long. CDR1 and CDR2 were assigned from the germline V gene (reference sequence) as SEHNR and FQNEAQ. The sequenced sample consisted of blood. This receptor was identified in a male donor with vitiligo. This sequence uses TRBV7-9 and TRBJ2-1; the D segment could be TRBD2, given 6 matching bases. The bases are TGTGCCAGCAGCTCGTCGGACTATCGAGGATGGTTCTTC. This gives the protein CASSSSDYRGWFF.